The clone carrying this T cell receptor (beta chain) was observed a few times. The data were taken from a study of patients and donors after allogeneic stem cell transplantation. TCRdb processed the RT-PCR reads anew with MiXCR; each CDR3 protein has one entry. The table records 350 to 450 distinct CDR3 sequences, 0.95% to 1.5% of them present only once. Per the germline V gene, CDR1 is MGHDK and CDR2 is SYGVNS. CDR3 length: 14 residues. Trimming took 4 bases from V and 6 from J, leaving 15 bases between them. This TCR was recovered from a human donor who was either an allogeneic HSCT recipient or a stem cell or donor lymphocyte infusion donor (not recorded which). It is not recorded whose cells these are; they may come from a transplant donor. Source material: blood, either unsorted or a sorted T cell fraction (not recorded which). This sequence joins TRBV25-1 and TRBJ1-1; tentative D call: TRBD1 (5 bases). Written as DNA, the CDR3 is TGTGCCAGCAGTGTGGGGCCTTGGGGCGCTGAAGCTTTCTTT. Amino acids: CASSVGPWGAEAFF. Together with reference TRBV25-1 and TRBJ1-1, the CDR3 gives the full variable domain: EADIYQTPRYLVIGTGKKITLECSQTMGHDKMYWYQQDPGMELHLIHYSYGVNSTEKGDLSSESTVSRIRTEHFPLTLESARPSHTSQYLCASSVGPWGAEAFFGQGTRLTVV.